One sample yielded the 20 T cell receptor beta chains listed below, sequenced in a study of somatic mutations in cytotoxic T cells in rheumatoid arthritis (TCRdb year 2017). The library was produced with the immunoSEQ multiplex PCR assay. TCRdb stores this immuneACCESS table with in-frame sequences only. Part of the clones is absent; in the studies checked, under half of the shortfall reflects unresolved V genes, and no reason is known for the rest. Across this sample there are 15,000 to 20,000 clones, with 82% seen only once. The ten largest clones capture over 15% of the sample. Sequencing used CD8+ T cells sorted from blood. These TCRs come from a woman aged 45-59 years with rheumatoid arthritis.

This clone was picked up one time. The CDR3 DNA follows: TGTGCCAGCAGCGACCGGGCATACGAGCAGTACTTC. Amino acids: CASSDRAYEQYF. V usage is TRBV7-9 and J usage is TRBJ2-7; D is unresolved. V was cut by 5 bases and J by 4 bases, with 9 bases left in between. This CDR3 region has 12 residues. The germline CDR1 and CDR2 sequences are SEHNR and FQNEAQ (reference sequence).

The genes are TRBV11-2 and TRBJ1-1; no clear D. The V and J ends lost 1 base and 8 bases respectively, with 14 bases between them. The CDR3 consists of 14 residues. Germline CDR1 and CDR2: SGHAT and FQNNGV. CDR3 sequence: CASSLGVWGPEAFF. The DNA for the CDR3 is TGTGCCAGCAGCTTAGGCGTCTGGGGTCCCGAAGCTTTCTTT.

V is TRBV7-9 and J is TRBJ2-3; the D gene is possibly TRBD2 (6 bases). CDR1 and CDR2 from the germline V gene are SEHNR and FQNEAQ (reference sequence). The CDR3 extends over 15 amino acids. Trimming pared 4 bases from V and 7 bases from J, leaving 18 bases between. CDR3 region: CASSSPHGSLNTQYF. DNA for the CDR3: TGTGCCAGCAGCTCACCTCACGGGAGCCTAAATACGCAGTATTTT. The variable domain in full, completed from reference TRBV7-9 and TRBJ2-3, reads DTGVSQNPRHKITKRGQNVTFRCDPISEHNRLYWYRQTLGQGPEFLTYFQNEAQLEKSRLLSDRFSAERPKGSFSTLEIQRTEQGDSAMYLCASSSPHGSLNTQYFGPGTRLTVL.

The V call is TRBV9, the J call TRBJ1-1; D remains unclear. V shed 1 base and J shed 4 bases, with 14 bases lying between them. The CDR3 consists of 15 residues. Germline CDR1 and CDR2: SGDLS and YYNGEE. The CDR3 nucleotides read TGTGCCAGCAGCGTAAAGAGTGGGTCGGGCACTGAAGCTTTCTTT. It encodes CASSVKSGSGTEAFF.

The chain links TRBV15 to TRBJ1-1; unclear D gene. The CDR3 contains 13 residues. Per the germline V gene, CDR1 is LNHNV and CDR2 is YYDKDF (reference sequence). The ends were cut back, 1 base at V and 5 bases at J, with 8 bases in the middle. The chain's CDR3 is CATSRVVRTEAFF. The CDR3 DNA follows: TGTGCCACCAGCAGAGTAGTCAGGACTGAAGCTTTCTTT.

The sample holds one count of this clone. The chain is built from TRBV9 and TRBJ1-1; perhaps TRBD1 as D (5 bases). V shed 4 bases and J shed 3 bases, with 19 bases lying between them. The CDR3 totals 16 residues. Germline-derived CDR1 and CDR2 are SGDLS and YYNGEE. In DNA form, the CDR3 reads TGTGCCAGCAGCCCTCGGGACCCCGAGGGGTACACTGAAGCTTTCTTT. This sequence encodes CASSPRDPEGYTEAFF.

The chain combines TRBV13 with TRBJ1-2; D perhaps matches TRBD1 (5 bases). The germline gives CDR1 PRHDT, CDR2 FYEKMQ (reference sequence). The length of the CDR3 is 15 residues. V was trimmed by 6 bases and J by 0 bases, leaving 14 bases between them. The CDR3 coding sequence is TGTGCCAGCAGTCCCCGACAGCGTACTAACTATGGCTACACCTTC. This sequence encodes CASSPRQRTNYGYTF.

The chain uses TRBV6-5 and TRBJ2-5; 7 bases agree with TRBD2. Trimming took 7 bases from V and 5 from J; bases not matched to a gene: 13. This CDR3 has 15 residues. Germline-derived CDR1 and CDR2 are MNHEY and SVGAGI. CDR3 residues: CASTHSGGVGETQYF. CDR3 in DNA: TGTGCCAGCACCCACTCTGGGGGGGTTGGGGAGACCCAGTACTTC.

J is TRBJ1-1 and V is TRBV30; D perhaps matches TRBD1 (6 bases). V lost 2 bases and J lost 1, with 8 bases in between. Per the germline V gene, CDR1 is GTSNPN and CDR2 is SVGIG (reference sequence). The CDR3 covers 13 residues. CDR3 region: CAWSQGRNTEAFF. Here the CDR3 DNA reads TGTGCCTGGAGTCAGGGGAGGAACACTGAAGCTTTCTTT. Full variable domain (outside the CDR3, taken from reference TRBV30 and TRBJ1-1): SQTIHQWPATLVQPVGSPLSLECTVEGTSNPNLYWYRQAAGRGLQLLFYSVGIGQISSEVPQNLSASRPQDRQFILSSKKLLLSDSGFYLCAWSQGRNTEAFFGQGTRLTVV.

J is TRBJ1-1 and V is TRBV15, with D hard to call. V lost 1 base and J lost 7, with 4 bases in between. In germline, CDR1 is LNHNV, CDR2 YYDKDF (reference sequence). The CDR3 consists of 11 residues. In DNA, the CDR3 is TGTGCCACCAGCAGAGGAATTGAAGCTTTCTTT. This translates into CATSRGIEAFF. The variable domain in full, completed from reference TRBV15 and TRBJ1-1, reads DAMVIQNPRYQVTQFGKPVTLSCSQTLNHNVMYWYQQKSSQAPKLLFHYYDKDFNNEADTPDNFQSRRPNTSFCFLDIRSPGLGDTAMYLCATSRGIEAFFGQGTRLTVV.

The chain couples TRBV15 to TRBJ1-1; D uncertain. The CDR3 loop spans 13 amino acids. Per germline, CDR1 LNHNV and CDR2 YYDKDF (reference sequence). Deletions cut 0 bases from V and 8 bases from J, with 10 bases between. This CDR3 is CATSRERAQEAFF. DNA of the CDR3: TGTGCCACCAGCAGAGAGAGAGCGCAAGAAGCTTTCTTT.

This clone was picked up a small number of times. V and J are TRBV7-6 and TRBJ1-2; a weak D match, TRBD1 (5 bases). The germline V gene has CDR1 SGHVS and CDR2 FNYEAQ. This CDR3 region has 15 residues. Between the trimmed V and J ends, which lost 2 bases and 3 bases, there was a span of 13 bases. The CDR3, as DNA: TGTGCCAGCAGCTTACCACGGGACGGAGACTATGGCTACACCTTC. Its protein product is CASSLPRDGDYGYTF. The full variable domain, completed using reference TRBV7-6 and TRBJ1-2, is GAGVSQSPRYKVTKRGQDVALRCDPISGHVSLYWYRQALGQGPEFLTYFNYEAQQDKSGLPNDRFSAERPEGSISTLTIQRTEQRDSAMYRCASSLPRDGDYGYTFGSGTRLTVV.

V is TRBV30 and J is TRBJ2-1; D possibly corresponds to TRBD2 (7 bases). V lost 4 bases and J 4 bases, leaving 14 bases between the germline ends. The CDR3 is made up of 14 amino acids. Germline V CDR1 and CDR2: GTSNPN, SVGIG (reference sequence). CDR3 DNA: TGTGCCTGGAAGCGGAGGGGGGGTTACAATGAGCAGTTCTTC. Its translation: CAWKRRGGYNEQFF.

This chain joins TRBV2 and TRBJ2-1, with 7 bases matching TRBD2. This CDR3 contains 14 residues. J gave up 6 bases and V 6 bases, and 8 bases lay outside the gene matches. Germline CDR1 is SNHLY and CDR2 is FYNNEI. The CDR3 protein is CASSELTSFNEQFF. In DNA, the CDR3 is TGTGCCAGCAGCGAACTGACTAGCTTCAATGAGCAGTTCTTC. Drawing the rest from reference TRBV2 and TRBJ2-1, the complete variable domain is EPEVTQTPSHQVTQMGQEVILRCVPISNHLYFYWYRQILGQKVEFLVSFYNNEISEKSEIFDDQFSVERPDGSNFTLKIRSTKLEDSAMYFCASSELTSFNEQFFGPGTRLTVL.

This chain joins TRBV5-4 and TRBJ1-1, with 12 bases lining up with TRBD1. Looked up from germline, CDR1 is SGHNT and CDR2 is YYREEE (reference sequence). The CDR3 is 16 amino acids. With V trimmed by 4 bases and J by 1 base, 5 bases remained unmatched. The CDR3 DNA follows: TGTGCCAGCAGCGTGGGACAGGGGGCCTGGAACACTGAAGCTTTCTTT. Protein product: CASSVGQGAWNTEAFF.

This chain connects TRBV19 to TRBJ2-2; possible D gene TRBD2, 5 bases. CDR1 and CDR2 from the germline V gene are LNHDA and SQIVND (reference sequence). This CDR3 contains 15 residues. Trimming cost V 3 bases and J 5 bases, with 13 bases left between them. DNA for the CDR3: TGTGCCAGTAGTATTCTTCTAGGCGGGACCGGGGAGCTGTTTTTT. Translated: CASSILLGGTGELFF.

V gene TRBV6-6 combines with J gene TRBJ2-5, with 10 bases identical to TRBD2. V shed 4 bases, J shed 5 bases, and the junction held 10 bases outside the gene matches. The CDR3 extends over 16 amino acids. Germline CDR1 reads MNHNY; CDR2 reads SVGAGI (reference sequence). Written as DNA, the CDR3 is TGTGCCAGCAGTTCCCAAGCGGGAGGGCCGTGGGAGACCCAGTACTTC. Translation gives CASSSQAGGPWETQYF.

The chain links TRBV7-9 to TRBJ1-1; 9 bases line up with TRBD1. V shed 3 bases and J 3 bases; nucleotides not matched to a gene: 2. The CDR3 covers 14 residues. From germline, CDR1 is SEHNR and CDR2 FQNEAQ (reference sequence). Here the CDR3 reads CASSLGQGDTEAFF. The DNA of the CDR3 is TGTGCCAGCAGCTTGGGACAGGGAGACACTGAAGCTTTCTTT.

This clone was seen just once. The V gene is TRBV11-2, the J gene TRBJ2-5; D is undetermined. This CDR3 is built from 12 residues. V dropped 0 bases and J dropped 6 bases, with 5 bases sitting between them. CDR1 is SGHAT and CDR2 is FQNNGV in the germline V gene. The DNA for the CDR3 is TGTGCCAGCAGCTTAGATGGAAAGACCCAGTACTTC. Its translation is CASSLDGKTQYF.

This rearrangement joins TRBV30 to TRBJ2-2; 7 positions match TRBD2. This CDR3 comprises 17 residues. Germline lookup yields CDR1 GTSNPN and CDR2 SVGIG (reference sequence). The V and J ends lost 2 bases and 5 bases, in that order; junction bases with no gene match: 14. DNA of the CDR3: TGTGCCTGGAGTCATTTACCCCTAGCGGAGGGGACCGGGGAGCTGTTTTTT. Its protein is CAWSHLPLAEGTGELFF.